The subject of this entry is one T cell receptor beta chain. The data derive from a study of cytomegalovirus exposure and HLA in healthy donors. Germline-derived CDR1 and CDR2 are LGHNA and YSLEER. Between the trimmed V and J ends, which lost 1 base and 5 bases, there was a span of 9 bases. The CDR3 has 15 residues. 60 Vbeta and 13 Jbeta primers were used in PCR. Generated by immunoSEQ multiplex PCR, the TCRdb table keeps only in-frame clones and is missing some. The sample has over 150,000 clones, over 70% seen once. The sequenced sample consisted of PBMCs. This rearrangement joins TRBV4-3 to TRBJ1-6; D gene unclear. This clonotype was sampled from a male donor in good health and CMV-seropositive. The CDR3 nucleotides are TGCGCCAGCAGCCAAGGGAACAGTAATAATTCACCCCTCCACTTT. Translation: CASSQGNSNNSPLHF.